This T cell receptor beta chain was recorded in a study of early T cells in non-severe SARS-CoV-2 infection. The germline CDR1 and CDR2 sequences are SGDLS and YYNGEE. V dropped 0 bases and J dropped 3 bases, with 10 bases sitting between them. The CDR3 totals 14 residues. This clonotype was observed a handful of times. TCRdb independently ran MiXCR on the 5' RACE reads; one entry per CDR3 protein. This table holds 55,000 to 65,000 distinct CDR3 sequences, 9.5% to 15% found once. The receptor was derived from an adult who was a healthcare worker with PCR-confirmed SARS-CoV-2 infection or an uninfected control (not recorded which). The chain is built from TRBV9 and TRBJ2-7, with D unresolved. Sequencing was carried out using whole blood. CDR3 protein: CASSVDTNRYEQYF. The CDR3 nucleotides read TGTGCCAGCAGCGTAGACACGAACCGCTACGAGCAGTACTTC.